This TCR beta chain emerged from a study of Graves' ophthalmopathy and Graves' hyperthyroidism. This clonotype was recorded at least ten times. The V gene lost 8 bases and the J gene lost 0 bases, with 16 bases spanning the gap. This CDR3 is built from 15 residues. The germline V gene encodes CDR1 SEHNR and CDR2 FQNEAQ (reference sequence). Beta-chain TCR CDR3 regions were amplified from RNA transcripts. First-round RT-PCR employed HTBI primers, with a second-round multiplex PCR after it. MiXCR was run by TCRdb on the multiplex PCR reads, yielding one entry per CDR3 protein. The table lists 220,000 or so distinct CDR3 sequences, about 22% of them singletons.

The sample consisted of peripheral blood. The receptor was isolated from a woman between 45 and 65 years old with Graves' ophthalmopathy. The chain carries TRBV7-9 and TRBJ1-1, with unresolved D. CDR3 amino acids: CASDPSDHLNTEAFF. Here the CDR3 DNA reads TGTGCCAGCGACCCTTCGGATCATTTGAACACTGAAGCTTTCTTT.